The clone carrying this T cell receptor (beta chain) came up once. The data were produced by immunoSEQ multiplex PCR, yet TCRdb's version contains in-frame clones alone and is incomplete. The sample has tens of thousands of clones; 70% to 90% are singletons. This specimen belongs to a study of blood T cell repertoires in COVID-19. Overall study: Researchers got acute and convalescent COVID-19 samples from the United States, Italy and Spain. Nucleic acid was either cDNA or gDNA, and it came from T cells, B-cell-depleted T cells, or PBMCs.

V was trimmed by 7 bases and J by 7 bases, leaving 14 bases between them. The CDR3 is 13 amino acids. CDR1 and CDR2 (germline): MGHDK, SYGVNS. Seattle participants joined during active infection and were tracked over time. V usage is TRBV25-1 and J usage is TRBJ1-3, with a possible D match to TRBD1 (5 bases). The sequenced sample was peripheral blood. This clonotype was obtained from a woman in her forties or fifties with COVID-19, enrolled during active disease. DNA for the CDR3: TGTGCCAGCAATTCCCAGGGTGGGAACACCATATATTTT. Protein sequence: CASNSQGGNTIYF.